This T cell receptor beta chain stems from a study of T cells of healthy individuals. A few counts support this clonotype. TCRdb redid the calling of the 5' RACE reads with MiXCR, one entry per CDR3 protein. The repertoire holds around 80,000 distinct CDR3 sequences, with roughly 5% as singletons. The length of the CDR3 is 12 residues. Germline loops: CDR1 SGHRS, CDR2 YFSETQ. Deletions cut 1 base from V and 4 bases from J, with 4 bases between. This receptor was taken from a female donor in good health. The V and J genes are TRBV5-1 and TRBJ2-3; the D is unclear. The CDR3: CASSLFADTQYF. CDR3 DNA: TGCGCCAGCAGCTTGTTTGCAGATACGCAGTATTTT.